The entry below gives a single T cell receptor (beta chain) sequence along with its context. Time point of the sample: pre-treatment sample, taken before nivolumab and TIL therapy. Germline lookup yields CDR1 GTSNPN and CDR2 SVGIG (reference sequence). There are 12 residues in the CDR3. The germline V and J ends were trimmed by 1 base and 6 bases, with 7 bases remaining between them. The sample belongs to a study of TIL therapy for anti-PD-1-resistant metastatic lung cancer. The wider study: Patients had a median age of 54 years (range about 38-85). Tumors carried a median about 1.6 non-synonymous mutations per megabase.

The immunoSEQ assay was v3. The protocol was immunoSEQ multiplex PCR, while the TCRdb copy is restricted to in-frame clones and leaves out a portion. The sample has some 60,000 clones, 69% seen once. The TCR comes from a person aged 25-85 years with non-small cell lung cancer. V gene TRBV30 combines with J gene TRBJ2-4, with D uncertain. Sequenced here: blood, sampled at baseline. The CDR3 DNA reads TGTGCCTGGAGTGCGGCCGGAAACATTCAGTACTTC. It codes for CAWSAAGNIQYF.